The 4 T cell receptor beta chains below all came from one sample that was sequenced in a study of T cell responses to AZD1222 COVID-19 vaccine. Assay: immunoSEQ multiplex PCR; the TCRdb copy retains only in-frame clones and omits some. The sample shows around 270,000 clones, about 94% of them seen only once. Sequencing used peripheral blood, obtained 28 days after the second AZD1222 dose. The receptors come from an adult who received the AZD1222 COVID-19 vaccine.

V gene TRBV28 combines with J gene TRBJ2-2; TRBD2 matches 8 bases. Trimming cost V 6 bases and J 7 bases; bases outside gene matches: 13. The CDR3 length is 16 residues. Germline V gene lookup returns CDR1 MDHEN and CDR2 SYDVKM. The CDR3 DNA follows: TGTGCCAGCAGCCTCCTCCCGGGAGGGTCCGGCGGGGAGCTGTTTTTT. Translation: CASSLLPGGSGGELFF.

This clone was seen a single time. V usage is TRBV19 and J usage is TRBJ2-2, with D possibly being TRBD1 (5 bases). V gave up 1 base and J gave up 5 bases, with 8 bases separating them. The germline gives CDR1 LNHDA, CDR2 SQIVND (reference sequence). There are 14 residues in the CDR3. CDR3 amino acids: CASSIGQNTGELFF. For the CDR3, the DNA is TGTGCCAGTAGTATAGGACAGAATACCGGGGAGCTGTTTTTT.

This clone was recorded once. The chain links TRBV5-6 to TRBJ1-6, with D tentatively TRBD1 (5 bases). The germline V gene has CDR1 SGHDT and CDR2 YYEEEE. V was cut by 4 bases and J by 8 bases, with 13 bases left in between. This CDR3 is built from 14 residues. CDR3 loop: CASSLRGVDSPLHF. DNA of the CDR3: TGTGCCAGCAGCCTTCGAGGGGTTGATTCACCCCTCCACTTT. The full variable domain, in which reference TRBV5-6 and TRBJ1-6 provide the parts outside the CDR3, is DAGVTQSPTHLIKTRGQQVTLRCSPKSGHDTVSWYQQALGQGPQFIFQYYEEEERQRGNFPDRFSGHQFPNYSSELNVNALLLGDSALYLCASSLRGVDSPLHFGNGTRLTVT.

The CDR3 coding sequence is TGTGCCAGTAGTATAGGTCTACACCCCGGGAAGACCCAGTACTTC. This encodes CASSIGLHPGKTQYF. This chain uses TRBV19 with TRBJ2-5; possible D gene TRBD2, 5 bases. Trimming took 1 base from V and 6 from J, leaving 15 bases between them. Germline CDR1 LNHDA, CDR2 SQIVND (reference sequence). This CDR3 spans 15 amino acids.